A single sample is the source of the 27 T cell receptor beta chains below, sequenced in a study of technical replicates of blood from a few donors. Using immunoSEQ multiplex PCR, the repertoire was profiled, and TCRdb retains in-frame clones only, with some absent. This sample yields about 82,000 clones, of which roughly nine tenths are seen a single time; roughly 0.4% belongs to the top ten. The sample was T cells isolated from PBMCs. The origin of the receptors is a human donor in good health.

The genes are TRBV19 and TRBJ2-2, with a weak D call TRBD1 (6 bases). V lost 4 bases, J lost 3 bases, and 9 bases lay in between. Germline values: CDR1 LNHDA, CDR2 SQIVND (reference sequence). The CDR3 length is 14 residues. CDR3 in amino acids: CASSTQGYTGELFF. Here the CDR3 DNA reads TGTGCCAGTAGTACACAGGGATACACCGGGGAGCTGTTTTTT.

The CDR3 region is CASSLTGGSMSNQPQHF. CDR3 nucleotide sequence: TGTGCCAGCAGCTTGACAGGGGGGTCGATGAGCAATCAGCCCCAGCATTTT. The chain uses TRBV5-6 and TRBJ1-5, with 8 bases matching TRBD1. V lost 1 base and J lost 1; bases outside the gene matches: 7. The CDR3 runs to 17 residues. CDR1 is SGHDT and CDR2 is YYEEEE in the germline V gene. The full variable domain, its missing parts supplied by reference TRBV5-6 and TRBJ1-5, is DAGVTQSPTHLIKTRGQQVTLRCSPKSGHDTVSWYQQALGQGPQFIFQYYEEEERQRGNFPDRFSGHQFPNYSSELNVNALLLGDSALYLCASSLTGGSMSNQPQHFGDGTRLSIL.

V usage is TRBV5-5 and J usage is TRBJ2-7; 7 nucleotides match TRBD1. Germline V gene lookup returns CDR1 SGHKS and CDR2 YYEKEE (reference sequence). This CDR3 contains 15 residues. The J segment lost 0 bases and the V segment lost 4 bases, leaving 7 bases of the junction unmatched. The CDR3 loop is CASSLPGGRSYEQYF. The CDR3 bases are TGTGCCAGCAGCCTTCCAGGGGGACGCTCCTACGAGCAGTACTTC. The entire variable domain, with the rest obtained from reference TRBV5-5 and TRBJ2-7, is as follows: DAGVTQSPTHLIKTRGQQVTLRCSPISGHKSVSWYQQVLGQGPQFIFQYYEKEERGRGNFPDRFSARQFPNYSSELNVNALLLGDSALYLCASSLPGGRSYEQYFGPGTRLTVT.

The CDR3 region is CASSMWQDNEKLFF. The CDR3 region has the DNA TGTGCCAGTAGTATGTGGCAAGATAATGAAAAACTGTTTTTT. J is TRBJ1-4 and V is TRBV19, with no clear D. Between the trimmed V and J ends, which lost 3 bases and 4 bases, there was a span of 9 bases. The length of the CDR3 is 14 residues. The V gene's germline CDR1 is LNHDA and CDR2 SQIVND (reference sequence).

The count of this clone is one. V and J are TRBV2 and TRBJ2-7; 8 nucleotides align to TRBD2. V was clipped by 5 bases and J by 5 bases; unmatched bases: 8. Germline lookup yields CDR1 SNHLY and CDR2 FYNNEI. The CDR3 is made up of 14 amino acids. The CDR3 loop is CASSRLASVNEQYF. CDR3 DNA: TGTGCCAGCAGTAGACTAGCGTCGGTGAACGAGCAGTACTTC. Full variable domain (rest looked up from reference TRBV2 and TRBJ2-7): EPEVTQTPSHQVTQMGQEVILRCVPISNHLYFYWYRQILGQKVEFLVSFYNNEISEKSEIFDDQFSVERPDGSNFTLKIRSTKLEDSAMYFCASSRLASVNEQYFGPGTRLTVT.

The table lists this clone with a few counts. The chain has TRBV7-6 and TRBJ2-1, with 9 bases aligning to TRBD1. This CDR3 comprises 15 residues. Germline CDR1 and CDR2: SGHVS and FNYEAQ. The V and J ends lost 5 bases and 9 bases, in that order; junction bases with no gene match: 11. This CDR3 is CASSRGTGSLGEQFF. Written as DNA, the CDR3 is TGTGCCAGCAGCCGAGGGACAGGGTCGTTGGGTGAGCAGTTCTTC.

CDR3 protein: CASSVHEGRSADTQYF. The CDR3 region has the DNA TGTGCCAGCAGCGTACACGAGGGGAGGAGCGCAGATACGCAGTATTTT. This sequence joins TRBV9 and TRBJ2-3; D perhaps matches TRBD2 (6 bases). CDR3 size: 16 residues. Germline CDR1 is SGDLS and CDR2 is YYNGEE. Between the trimmed V and J ends, which lost 1 base and 4 bases, there was a span of 16 bases.

The gene calls are TRBV5-4 and TRBJ1-2; tentatively, D is TRBD1 (6 bases). Trimming stripped 1 base from V and 8 bases from J, with 18 bases between. Germline CDR1 and CDR2: SGHNT and YYREEE (reference sequence). CDR3 length equals 15 residues. The CDR3 DNA reads as TGTGCCAGCAGCTTGTATATTACAGGGTCAGGGGGCTACACCTTC. Residues: CASSLYITGSGGYTF.

The chain carries TRBV6-1 and TRBJ2-2; possibly TRBD2 for D (5 bases). This CDR3 region has 15 residues. The germline CDR1 and CDR2 sequences are MNHNS and SASEGT. Trimming took off 3 bases at V and 4 bases at J, with 12 bases between the two ends. The CDR3 is CASSEGAAPTGELFF. The DNA of the CDR3 is TGTGCCAGCAGTGAGGGAGCGGCCCCCACCGGGGAGCTGTTTTTT.

V is TRBV28 and J is TRBJ2-7; 12 positions match TRBD2. This CDR3 has 15 residues. V shed 5 bases, J shed 2 bases, and the junction held 4 bases outside the gene matches. Germline CDR1 MDHEN, CDR2 SYDVKM. Here the CDR3 DNA reads TGTGCCAGCAGTCTAGGACTAGCGGGACCCTACGAGCAGTACTTC. This gives the protein CASSLGLAGPYEQYF.

In this sample, this clone turned up once. The gene calls are TRBV12-5 and TRBJ1-2; D remains unclear. V was clipped by 1 base and J by 5 bases, with 11 bases between them. The CDR3 consists of 14 residues. Germline assignment: CDR1 LGHNT and CDR2 FRNRAP. The CDR3 DNA follows: TGTGCTAGTGGTTTGGGACCGCCCGGGTATGGCTACACCTTC. Its protein product is CASGLGPPGYGYTF.

The gene calls are TRBV6-5 and TRBJ2-7; TRBD2 is a possible D gene (7 bases). The V gene lost 6 bases and the J gene lost 6 bases, with 15 bases spanning the gap. The length of the CDR3 is 13 residues. Germline V lookup: CDR1 MNHEY, CDR2 SVGAGI. The CDR3 region is CASRTEGGFEQYF. As DNA, the CDR3 is TGTGCCAGCAGAACCGAGGGGGGGTTCGAGCAGTACTTC.

The chain is built from TRBV28 and TRBJ1-3; TRBD1 is a possible D gene (6 bases). With 11 bases removed from V and 4 bases from J, the gap between germline ends came to 18 bases. Germline assignment: CDR1 MDHEN and CDR2 SYDVKM. The CDR3 has 14 amino acids. The CDR3 DNA reads as TGTGCCTCCCTGGGGGGGCCGGTCGGAAACACCATATATTTT. Translation gives CASLGGPVGNTIYF. Complete variable domain (other parts from reference TRBV28 and TRBJ1-3): DVKVTQSSRYLVKRTGEKVFLECVQDMDHENMFWYRQDPGLGLRLIYFSYDVKMKEKGDIPEGYSVSREKKERFSLILESASTNQTSMYLCASLGGPVGNTIYFGEGSWLTVV.

The chain uses TRBV7-9 and TRBJ2-5, with D maybe TRBD1 (6 bases). The CDR3 contains 15 residues. Germline V gene data show CDR1 as SEHNR and CDR2 as FQNEAQ (reference sequence). The ends were cut back, 5 bases at V and 1 base at J, with 14 bases in the middle. CDR3 residues: CASSPNGQFQETQYF. DNA for the CDR3: TGTGCCAGCAGCCCGAATGGACAGTTCCAAGAGACCCAGTACTTC.

This clone was counted a single time. This chain joins TRBV7-9 and TRBJ1-2, with TRBD1 matching over 7 bases. After removal of 7 bases from V and 4 bases from J, the junction contained 9 bases not matched to a gene. The germline V gene has CDR1 SEHNR and CDR2 FQNEAQ (reference sequence). This CDR3 spans 14 amino acids. CDR3 DNA sequence: TGTGCCAGCACCCAACGGGACAGTCTCTATGGCTACACCTTC. Translating it yields CASTQRDSLYGYTF.

CDR3 bases: TGCGCCACCCACCTGGGGTGGCAGGGGGACACAGATACGCAGTATTTT. Its protein is CATHLGWQGDTDTQYF. The chain has TRBV10-2 and TRBJ2-3, with TRBD1 identical over 7 bases. With V trimmed by 10 bases and J by 2 bases, 15 bases remained unmatched. From germline, CDR1 is WSHSY and CDR2 SAAADI. The CDR3 sequence is 16 residues long.

V is TRBV19 and J is TRBJ1-2; tentatively, D is TRBD1 (6 bases). CDR1 and CDR2 (germline): LNHDA, SQIVND (reference sequence). V was pared by 5 bases and J by 2 bases, with 9 bases between. The length of the CDR3 is 13 residues. The CDR3 DNA reads TGTGCCAGTAGTCCAACAGGGAACTATGGCTACACCTTC. Residues: CASSPTGNYGYTF.

This chain uses TRBV6-5 with TRBJ2-7; 8 bases fit TRBD1. This CDR3 comprises 11 residues. In germline, CDR1 is MNHEY, CDR2 SVGAGI. After removal of 5 bases from V and 6 bases from J, the junction contained 0 bases not matched to a gene. This chain's CDR3 is CASSTGGEQYF. CDR3 in DNA: TGTGCCAGCAGTACAGGGGGCGAGCAGTACTTC.

The J gene is TRBJ2-5, the V gene TRBV2; D gene ambiguous. Trimming removed 11 bases at V and 5 bases at J, with 18 bases between. Germline CDR1 and CDR2: SNHLY and FYNNEI. The CDR3 has 13 residues. CDR3 DNA: TGTGCCTCCAATCCGAGTATTTGGGAGACCCAGTACTTC. The encoded protein is CASNPSIWETQYF.

The chain employs TRBV18 and TRBJ2-7, with 14 bases fitting TRBD2. The CDR3 covers 15 residues. CDR1 is KGHSH and CDR2 is LQKENI in the germline V gene. V was clipped by 6 bases and J by 4 bases; unmatched bases: 5. The CDR3 bases are TGTGCCAGCTCGCCAGGGACTAGCGGGAGTTACGAGCAGTACTTC. This gives the protein CASSPGTSGSYEQYF. The full variable domain, its missing parts supplied by reference TRBV18 and TRBJ2-7, is NAGVMQNPRHLVRRRGQEARLRCSPMKGHSHVYWYRQLPEEGLKFMVYLQKENIIDESGMPKERFSAEFPKEGPSILRIQQVVRGDSAAYFCASSPGTSGSYEQYFGPGTRLTVT.

The chain combines TRBV27 with TRBJ2-7, with D perhaps matching TRBD1 (6 bases). V lost 2 bases and J 1 base, leaving 15 bases between the germline ends. The germline gives CDR1 MNHEY, CDR2 SMNVEV (reference sequence). The CDR3 sequence is 16 residues long. The DNA for the CDR3 is TGTGCCAGCAGTTTAATATTGGGTCAGGGGTCCTACGAGCAGTACTTC. Translation gives CASSLILGQGSYEQYF.

The V and J genes are TRBV4-1 and TRBJ1-2; the match to TRBD1 covers 8 bases. There are 15 residues in the CDR3. Losses at the gene ends were 4 bases for V and 3 bases for J; bases not matched to a gene: 7. Germline V CDR1 and CDR2: MGHRA, YSYEKL. As DNA, the CDR3 is TGCGCCAGCAGCCTGTCACAGGGGGGTGACTATGGCTACACCTTC. Its protein is CASSLSQGGDYGYTF.

V is TRBV9 and J is TRBJ2-3; D possibly corresponds to TRBD1 (5 bases). Trimming removed 0 bases at V and 5 bases at J, with 13 bases between. Germline lookup yields CDR1 SGDLS and CDR2 YYNGEE. CDR3 length equals 15 residues. The CDR3 nucleotides are TGTGCCAGCAGCGTAGCATCTCAGGGCCTAGATACGCAGTATTTT. Amino acids: CASSVASQGLDTQYF. Based on the CDR3 plus reference TRBV9 and TRBJ2-3, the full variable domain is DSGVTQTPKHLITATGQRVTLRCSPRSGDLSVYWYQQSLDQGLQFLIQYYNGEERAKGNILERFSAQQFPDLHSELNLSSLELGDSALYFCASSVASQGLDTQYFGPGTRLTVL.

The chain carries TRBV29-1 and TRBJ2-2; 10 bases are shared with TRBD1. Looked up from germline, CDR1 is SQVTM and CDR2 is ANQGSEA. V lost 7 bases to trimming and J lost 7 bases; unmatched junction nucleotides: 6. The CDR3 is 13 residues long. The CDR3 region is CSARTGGNGELFF. CDR3 nucleotide sequence: TGCAGCGCCCGGACAGGGGGAAACGGGGAGCTGTTTTTT.

J is TRBJ1-2 and V is TRBV10-2; D perhaps matches TRBD1 (5 bases). CDR1 is WSHSY and CDR2 is SAAADI in the germline V gene. With 6 bases removed from V and 8 bases from J, the gap between germline ends came to 19 bases. The CDR3 sequence is 14 residues long. The CDR3 here is CASSQGSLAEGYTF. CDR3 sequence (DNA): TGCGCCAGCAGCCAGGGTAGTTTAGCGGAGGGCTACACCTTC.

The chain carries TRBV9 and TRBJ2-2; 16 bases fit TRBD2. CDR3 size: 16 residues. CDR1 is SGDLS, CDR2 YYNGEE, per germline. V lost 2 bases to trimming and J lost 5 bases; unmatched junction nucleotides: 0. The CDR3 loop is CASSVGLAGGTGELFF. The CDR3 region has the DNA TGTGCCAGCAGCGTGGGACTAGCGGGAGGGACCGGGGAGCTGTTTTTT.

This chain uses TRBV12-5 with TRBJ2-2; D gene unclear. Trimming removed 5 bases from V and 6 bases from J, with 13 bases in between. The germline CDR1 and CDR2 sequences are LGHNT and FRNRAP. CDR3 length equals 14 residues. The chain's CDR3 is CASGQVLVPGELFF. The CDR3 coding sequence is TGTGCTAGTGGTCAGGTTCTGGTTCCCGGGGAGCTGTTTTTT.